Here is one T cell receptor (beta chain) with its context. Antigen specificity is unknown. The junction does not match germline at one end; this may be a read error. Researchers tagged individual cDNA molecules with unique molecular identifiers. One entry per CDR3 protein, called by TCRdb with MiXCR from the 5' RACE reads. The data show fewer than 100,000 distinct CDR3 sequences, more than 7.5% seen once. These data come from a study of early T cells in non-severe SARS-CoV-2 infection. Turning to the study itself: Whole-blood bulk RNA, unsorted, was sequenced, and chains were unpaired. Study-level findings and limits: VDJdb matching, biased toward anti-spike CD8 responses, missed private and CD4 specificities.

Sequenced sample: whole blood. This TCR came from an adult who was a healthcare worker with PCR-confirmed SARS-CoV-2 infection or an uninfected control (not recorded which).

The CDR3 spells CSARDAGTYTGELFF. The CDR3 nucleotides read TGCAGTGCTAGAGACGCCGGGACGTACACGGGGGAGCTGTTTTTT. The chain has TRBV20-1 and TRBJ2-2, with D perhaps assigned TRBD1 or TRBD2 (5 bases each). The CDR3 consists of 15 residues. Germline V gives CDR1 DFQATT, CDR2 SNEGSKA (reference sequence).